This paragraph covers one T cell receptor (beta chain) sequence. Its specificity is not known. The genomic DNA of each subset was split evenly across several immunoSEQ plates. Per the original methods: Owing to the provision of junction-only sequences devoid of quality scores by immunoSEQ, filtering differed. Produced via immunoSEQ multiplex PCR; TCRdb's table is partial and in-frame only. The V and J calls and the clone size are those of that table, but D and trimming were determined from the DNA. The sample holds approximately 1.9 million clones, about 93% seen once. Per germline, CDR1 LNHDA and CDR2 SQIVND (reference sequence). This CDR3 has 15 residues. V was pared by 4 bases and J by 3 bases, with 6 bases of the junction left unmatched. These data belong to a study of shared clonotypes between healthy human individuals. Study results and limitations: Few donors restricted represented genetic and exposure-history diversity. Relative to clonotypes present in all four donors, those not shared had lower generation probabilities.

Naive CD8 populations comprised CD45RO-negative cells positively selected for CCR7, excluding terminally differentiated effector memory CD45RA+ cells. The source material was naive CD8+ T cells from PBMCs. This chain connects TRBV19 to TRBJ2-3; 8 bases agree with TRBD1. This receptor was obtained from a man between 18 and 35 years old in good health. Some clones in this sample may be carry-over from other donors' samples. Written as DNA, the CDR3 is TGTGCCAGTAGTACCCTTGGACAGGGAACAGATACGCAGTATTTT. Translating gives CASSTLGQGTDTQYF.